One TCR beta chain is described in this entry. What it recognizes is unknown. The germline V gene has CDR1 MDHEN and CDR2 SYDVKM. The CDR3 has 11 amino acids. The V end was cut by 3 bases, the J end by 4 bases, with 4 bases between. With 60 Vbeta and 13 Jbeta primers, the PCR was carried out. Sequencing used immunoSEQ multiplex PCR; TCRdb keeps in-frame clones, though not all of them. Of roughly 130,000 clones listed, 70% to 80% are singletons. This entry belongs to a study of cytomegalovirus exposure and HLA in healthy donors. General study results and limits: Reportedly, cytomegalovirus status was diagnosed with high sensitivity and specificity. CMV serostatus was the sole immune exposure data available.

The sequence was obtained from a woman aged 55-70 years in good health and CMV-seropositive. Material for sequencing was PBMCs. The chain is built from TRBV28 and TRBJ2-7; no definite D call. The chain's CDR3 is CASSFGYEQYF. DNA of the CDR3: TGTGCCAGCAGTTTCGGTTACGAGCAGTACTTC.